The 8 T cell receptor beta chains presented below share a single source sample, sequenced in a study of T cells after posttransplantation cyclophosphamide. Cyclophosphamide on days +3 and +4 followed busulfan-fludarabine conditioning and a marrow graft. TCRdb's copy holds only in-frame clones and misses some; the assay was immunoSEQ multiplex PCR. The top ten clones hold about 13% of a sample with 6,000 to 7,000 clones, 92% of them seen once. The sequenced sample was PBMCs, obtained around 1,500 days after allogeneic stem cell transplant with posttransplant cyclophosphamide. These receptors all come from a female patient aged 50-59 years who received an allogeneic stem cell transplant from a related donor, was CMV-positive, and had no GVHD. Some of these T cells may belong to the graft donor.

The gene calls are TRBV19 and TRBJ2-7; a possible D gene is TRBD2 (6 bases). This CDR3 spans 14 amino acids. From germline, CDR1 is LNHDA and CDR2 SQIVND (reference sequence). Trimming left V 3 bases short and J 2 bases short, with 11 bases between. CDR3 in DNA: TGTGCCAGTAGTATCGGGAGAGTCGCCTACGAGCAGTACTTC. Amino acid sequence: CASSIGRVAYEQYF.

In nucleotides, the CDR3 is TGCGCCAGCAGGCCCCGGACAGGGAACACCGGGGAGCTGTTTTTT. Amino acid sequence: CASRPRTGNTGELFF. The chain carries TRBV5-1 and TRBJ2-2, with 7 bases identical to TRBD1. The CDR3 sequence is 15 residues long. Germline V gene sequence: CDR1 SGHRS, CDR2 YFSETQ. V lost 5 bases to trimming and J lost 1 base; unmatched junction nucleotides: 5. The full variable domain, rest sourced from reference TRBV5-1 and TRBJ2-2, is KAGVTQTPRYLIKTRGQQVTLSCSPISGHRSVSWYQQTPGQGLQFLFEYFSETQRNKGNFPGRFSGRQFSNSRSEMNVSTLELGDSALYLCASRPRTGNTGELFFGEGSRLTVL.

The J gene is TRBJ1-1, the V gene TRBV19, with D hard to call. CDR1 is LNHDA, CDR2 SQIVND, per germline (reference sequence). V lost 8 bases and J 4 bases, leaving 8 bases between the germline ends. The CDR3 has 11 amino acids. The CDR3 DNA follows: TGTGCCAGTGAGGAGGGCACTGAAGCTTTCTTT. This codes for CASEEGTEAFF.

The J gene is TRBJ1-1, the V gene TRBV2; 8 nucleotides line up with TRBD1. This CDR3 contains 15 residues. Germline-derived CDR1 and CDR2 are SNHLY and FYNNEI. The J segment lost 10 bases and the V segment lost 4 bases, leaving 14 bases of the junction unmatched. This chain's CDR3 is CASSVGGQGAVGAFF. The DNA of the CDR3 is TGTGCCAGCAGTGTCGGGGGGCAGGGGGCCGTGGGAGCTTTCTTT.

This clone occurred once. This rearrangement joins TRBV5-5 to TRBJ1-2, with 9 bases lining up with TRBD1. The J segment lost 8 bases and the V segment lost 1 base, leaving 9 bases of the junction unmatched. Germline values: CDR1 SGHKS, CDR2 YYEKEE (reference sequence). The CDR3 loop spans 15 amino acids. The CDR3 DNA reads as TGTGCCAGCAGCTTGCCGCGGGACAGGGACGACGGCTACACCTTC. Translated, it gives CASSLPRDRDDGYTF.

This clone was detected once. The V call is TRBV28, the J call TRBJ1-5; D unresolved. Germline CDR1 is MDHEN and CDR2 is SYDVKM. This CDR3 region has 14 residues. Trimming left V 3 bases short and J 0 bases short, with 6 bases between. The CDR3 DNA reads as TGTGCCAGCAGTTTTTCCCTTAGCAATCAGCCCCAGCATTTT. This sequence encodes CASSFSLSNQPQHF.

This chain connects TRBV7-3 to TRBJ1-2; TRBD1 is a possible D gene (5 bases). The CDR3 covers 13 residues. Germline V gives CDR1 SGHTA, CDR2 FQGTGA. Trimming cost V 2 bases and J 3 bases, with 7 bases left between them. CDR3 in amino acids: CASSLGHYYGYTF. The CDR3 region has the DNA TGTGCCAGCAGCTTAGGACATTACTATGGCTACACCTTC.

This chain uses TRBV19 with TRBJ2-7; TRBD1 aligns across 8 bases. The ends lost 9 bases at V and 8 bases at J; junction bases unmatched: 12. CDR1 and CDR2 (germline): LNHDA, SQIVND (reference sequence). The CDR3 covers 13 residues. Written as DNA, the CDR3 is TGTGCCAGCTCCGGGACAGGTCCTACGAAGCAGTACTTC. It yields the protein CASSGTGPTKQYF.